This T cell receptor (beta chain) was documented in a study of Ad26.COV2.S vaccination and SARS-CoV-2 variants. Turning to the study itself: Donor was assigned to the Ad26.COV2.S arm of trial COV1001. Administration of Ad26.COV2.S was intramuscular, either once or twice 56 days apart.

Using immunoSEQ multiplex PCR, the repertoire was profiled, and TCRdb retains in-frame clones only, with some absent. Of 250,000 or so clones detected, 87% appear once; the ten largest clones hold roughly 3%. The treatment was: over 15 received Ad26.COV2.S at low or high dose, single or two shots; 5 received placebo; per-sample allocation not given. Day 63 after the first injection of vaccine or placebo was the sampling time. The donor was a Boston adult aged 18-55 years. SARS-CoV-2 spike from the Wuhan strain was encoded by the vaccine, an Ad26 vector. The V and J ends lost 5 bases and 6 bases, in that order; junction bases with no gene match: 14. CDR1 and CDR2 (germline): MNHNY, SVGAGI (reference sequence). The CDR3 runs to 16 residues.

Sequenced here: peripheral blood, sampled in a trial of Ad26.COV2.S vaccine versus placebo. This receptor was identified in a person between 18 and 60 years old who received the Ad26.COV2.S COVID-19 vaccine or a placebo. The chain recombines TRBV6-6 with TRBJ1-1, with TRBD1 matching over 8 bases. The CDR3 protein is CASSNGQGKGIPEAFF. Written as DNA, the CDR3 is TGTGCCAGCAGTAACGGACAGGGTAAGGGAATCCCTGAAGCTTTCTTT.